This T cell receptor (beta chain) was found in a study of blood T cell repertoires in COVID-19. Study-wide background: The origin of the acute and convalescent COVID-19 samples was the United States, Italy and Spain. From T cells, B-cell-depleted T cells, or PBMCs came the material, which was cDNA or gDNA.

Original handling: Estimated nucleated cell counts came from reference gene primer amplification. Generated by immunoSEQ multiplex PCR, the TCRdb table keeps only in-frame clones and is missing some. The V and J calls and clone size were taken over from that table, and D and trimming were inferred from the DNA. The sample comprises more than 200,000 clones, around 80% of which are singletons, and roughly 27% rests with the top ten. This CDR3 spans 14 amino acids. J lost 8 bases, V lost 4 bases, and 6 bases had no gene match. Looked up from germline, CDR1 is SGDLS and CDR2 is YYNGEE. This sequence joins TRBV9 and TRBJ1-6; 7 nucleotides agree with TRBD1. The source of this sequence is a middle-aged man with acute or convalescent COVID-19. The material sequenced was peripheral blood. This CDR3 reads CASSQGTAYSPLHF. The CDR3 nucleotides are TGTGCCAGCAGCCAAGGGACAGCTTATTCACCCCTCCACTTT. Using reference TRBV9 and TRBJ1-6 for the parts outside the CDR3, the full variable domain is DSGVTQTPKHLITATGQRVTLRCSPRSGDLSVYWYQQSLDQGLQFLIQYYNGEERAKGNILERFSAQQFPDLHSELNLSSLELGDSALYFCASSQGTAYSPLHFGNGTRLTVT.